This T cell receptor beta chain was sequenced during a study of CD8 T cells in Susac syndrome. The CDR3 extends over 17 amino acids. V gave up 1 base and J gave up 7 bases; unmatched junction bases: 12. The germline gives CDR1 MGHRA, CDR2 YSYEKL. Reverse transcription of about 0.5 to 1 ug RNA used random hexamers. The CDR3 of TCR beta was amplified by immunoSEQ multiplex PCR across 54 Vbeta and 13 Jbeta. TCRdb redid the calling of the immunoSEQ multiplex PCR reads with MiXCR, one entry per CDR3 protein. The table includes some 200,000 distinct CDR3 sequences, nearly 95% detected once. The multiple sclerosis controls were treatment-naive patients with relapsing-remitting disease that was stable or active. Negative isolation yielded CD8+ and CD4+ T cells; FACS enriched TEMRA cells.

The receptor's source is a human donor with multiple sclerosis. This chain joins TRBV4-1 and TRBJ2-1, with TRBD2 identical over 8 bases. The specimen was CD4+ T cells from PBMCs. The CDR3 loop reads CASSQGLIGGARNEQFF. The CDR3 DNA follows: TGCGCCAGCAGCCAAGGACTAATCGGGGGGGCCAGGAATGAGCAGTTCTTC.